This note documents a single T cell receptor beta chain sequence. The data were taken from a study of blood T cell repertoires in COVID-19. This CDR3 has 16 residues. V was pared by 2 bases and J by 4 bases, with 14 bases between. Germline V gives CDR1 MGHDK, CDR2 SYGVNS. TCRdb's table, derived via immunoSEQ multiplex PCR, lists solely in-frame clones and lacks some. The sample shows around 330,000 clones, 85% of them seen only once. Sequencing was done on a sample of PBMCs or T cells enriched from blood (not recorded which). The TCR originated in a woman aged 25 to 39 who had been exposed to COVID-19. The genes are TRBV25-1 and TRBJ2-2; D unresolved. The CDR3 region is CASSEIVRAATGELFF. CDR3 sequence (DNA): TGTGCCAGCAGTGAAATAGTGCGTGCGGCCACCGGGGAGCTGTTTTTT.